Below, 27 T cell receptor beta chains from the same sample are listed, as sequenced in a study of T-cell memory formation after mild COVID-19. Via MiXCR, TCRdb re-called the 5' RACE reads, giving one row per CDR3 protein. The repertoire holds under 450,000 distinct CDR3 sequences, with more than 20% as singletons. Sample: PBMCs or a T cell subset sorted from them (not recorded which). These TCRs come from an adult woman who had mild COVID-19 (a few samples of this study predate the infection). Cell type and time point are not known.

As DNA, the CDR3 is TGCGCCAGCAGTGCAGGGTTGGACGAGCAGTACTTC. Amino acid sequence: CASSAGLDEQYF. This rearrangement joins TRBV5-1 to TRBJ2-7; possible D gene TRBD1, 5 bases. CDR3 size: 12 residues. Germline CDR1 reads SGHRS; CDR2 reads YFSETQ. The ends were cut back, 5 bases at V and 5 bases at J, with 11 bases in the middle. Full variable domain (rest looked up from reference TRBV5-1 and TRBJ2-7): KAGVTQTPRYLIKTRGQQVTLSCSPISGHRSVSWYQQTPGQGLQFLFEYFSETQRNKGNFPGRFSGRQFSNSRSEMNVSTLELGDSALYLCASSAGLDEQYFGPGTRLTVT.

The chain uses TRBV5-1 and TRBJ2-3; TRBD2 matches 8 bases. Germline V lookup: CDR1 SGHRS, CDR2 YFSETQ. The CDR3 consists of 16 residues. The V and J ends lost 0 bases and 5 bases, in that order; junction bases with no gene match: 8. CDR3 in DNA: TGCGCCAGCAGCTTGGCCAGCGGGGGCCATAAAGATACGCAGTATTTT. Its protein product is CASSLASGGHKDTQYF.

This clonotype was detected a few times. The J gene is TRBJ1-2, the V gene TRBV24-1; D might be TRBD1 (6 bases). The CDR3 has 13 residues. V was clipped by 0 bases and J by 9 bases, with 10 bases between them. Germline values: CDR1 KGHDR, CDR2 SFDVKD. The CDR3 DNA follows: TGTGCCACCAGTGATTTGCGGGACAATCGCTACACCTTC. It codes for CATSDLRDNRYTF.

This clonotype was observed a few times. This chain links TRBV30 with TRBJ2-7; 10 positions agree with TRBD1. Trimming removed 3 bases from V and 5 bases from J; junction bases left unmatched: 1. CDR1 GTSNPN and CDR2 SVGIG come from the germline V gene (reference sequence). The CDR3 covers 12 residues. CDR3 sequence reads: CAWRGQGHEQYF. DNA for the CDR3: TGTGCCTGGAGGGGACAGGGGCACGAGCAGTACTTC.

This clonotype was observed a handful of times. This chain connects TRBV5-5 to TRBJ1-6; possibly TRBD1 for D (5 bases). Germline loops: CDR1 SGHKS, CDR2 YYEKEE (reference sequence). The V end lost 4 bases, the J end lost 6 bases, and 17 bases lay between the germline ends. This CDR3 has 16 residues. The CDR3 is CASSRGSGPGNSPLHF. The CDR3 DNA sequence: TGTGCCAGCAGCCGAGGGTCAGGGCCGGGTAATTCACCCCTCCACTTT.

This clonotype was found once. V is TRBV12-3 or TRBV12-4 and J is TRBJ2-5; 9 bases are a match to TRBD1. CDR3 length: 15 amino acids. The trim removed 7 bases at V and 4 bases at J, leaving 10 bases unmatched. CDR3 loop: CASTAGTGWGETQYF. In DNA, the CDR3 is TGTGCCAGCACCGCAGGGACAGGGTGGGGAGAGACCCAGTACTTC.

This clonotype was seen only a few times. The chain joins TRBV5-1 to TRBJ2-6; TRBD1 agrees at 9 bases. In germline, CDR1 is SGHRS, CDR2 YFSETQ. The CDR3 has 17 amino acids. J was trimmed by 4 bases and V by 3 bases; bases with no gene match: 8. CDR3: CASSSGTGHSGANVLTF. CDR3 nucleotide sequence: TGCGCCAGCAGCTCCGGGACAGGGCACTCCGGGGCCAACGTCCTGACTTTC.

The chain is built from TRBV6-1 and TRBJ2-3; possible D gene TRBD1, 5 bases. This CDR3 is built from 17 residues. CDR1 and CDR2 (germline): MNHNS, SASEGT. V lost 3 bases and J lost 2, with 18 bases in between. The DNA for the CDR3 is TGTGCCAGCAGTGACTACAGGAGAAGGGGTTTCACAGATACGCAGTATTTT. The encoded protein is CASSDYRRRGFTDTQYF.

This chain connects TRBV27 to TRBJ1-1, with a possible D match to TRBD1 (6 bases). The CDR3 has 13 amino acids. Germline loops: CDR1 MNHEY, CDR2 SMNVEV (reference sequence). Trimming removed 5 bases at V and 4 bases at J, with 11 bases between. The CDR3 protein is CASSQGLVTEAFF. CDR3 coding DNA: TGTGCCAGCAGTCAGGGGTTGGTCACTGAAGCTTTCTTT.

The chain is built from TRBV18 and TRBJ2-7; 10 nucleotides align to TRBD2. The CDR3 extends over 14 amino acids. With 8 bases clipped from V and 3 bases from J, the junction kept 7 bases outside the gene matches. Germline assignment: CDR1 KGHSH and CDR2 LQKENI. CDR3 sequence: CASQPRTSGYEQYF. CDR3 sequence (DNA): TGTGCCAGCCAGCCACGGACTAGCGGCTACGAGCAGTACTTC.

This clonotype was detected only a few times. The V gene is TRBV7-2, the J gene TRBJ2-4, with D possibly TRBD1 on 6 matching bases. The germline gives CDR1 SGHTA, CDR2 FQGNSA. The CDR3 contains 15 residues. V was trimmed by 3 bases and J by 3 bases, leaving 12 bases between them. This CDR3 is CASSFFSQGKNIQYF. The DNA for the CDR3 is TGTGCCAGCAGCTTTTTTTCACAGGGCAAAAACATTCAGTACTTC.

The gene calls are TRBV6-1 and TRBJ2-5; 7 nucleotides match TRBD2. From germline, CDR1 is MNHNS and CDR2 SASEGT. The CDR3 contains 15 residues. The J segment lost 2 bases and the V segment lost 7 bases, leaving 10 bases of the junction unmatched. CDR3 in DNA: TGTGCCAGCACGCCGGTCGCGGGGGATCAAGAGACCCAGTACTTC. This codes for CASTPVAGDQETQYF.

This rearrangement joins TRBV5-5 to TRBJ1-1, with D unresolved. The CDR3 has 16 amino acids. V was pared by 4 bases and J by 1 base, with 17 bases between. Germline CDR1 is SGHKS and CDR2 is YYEKEE (reference sequence). CDR3 sequence: CASSPQQWRGNTEAFF. The CDR3 coding sequence is TGTGCCAGCAGCCCGCAACAATGGCGCGGGAACACTGAAGCTTTCTTT. The full variable domain, completed using reference TRBV5-5 and TRBJ1-1, is DAGVTQSPTHLIKTRGQQVTLRCSPISGHKSVSWYQQVLGQGPQFIFQYYEKEERGRGNFPDRFSARQFPNYSSELNVNALLLGDSALYLCASSPQQWRGNTEAFFGQGTRLTVV.

This clonotype was counted a few times. The genes are TRBV7-9 and TRBJ2-7; D may be TRBD1 (5 bases). Trimming took 1 base from V and 2 from J, leaving 18 bases between them. The CDR3 runs 17 residues. Per germline, CDR1 SEHNR and CDR2 FQNEAQ (reference sequence). CDR3 coding DNA: TGTGCCAGCAGCTTAGACATCCGGGCAGGGTCGACCTACGAGCAGTACTTC. It codes for CASSLDIRAGSTYEQYF. The complete variable domain, with remaining parts taken from reference TRBV7-9 and TRBJ2-7, reads DTGVSQNPRHKITKRGQNVTFRCDPISEHNRLYWYRQTLGQGPEFLTYFQNEAQLEKSRLLSDRFSAERPKGSFSTLEIQRTEQGDSAMYLCASSLDIRAGSTYEQYFGPGTRLTVT.

This clonotype was seen more than once but under ten times. The chain carries TRBV6-5 and TRBJ2-1; D ambiguous. The germline V gene has CDR1 MNHEY and CDR2 SVGAGI. The CDR3 runs to 13 residues. V lost 5 bases, J lost 10 bases, and 15 bases lay in between. The chain's CDR3 is CASSHPPLFEQFF. CDR3 nucleotides: TGTGCCAGCAGTCACCCTCCATTGTTCGAGCAGTTCTTC.

This clonotype was seen more than once but under ten times. The junction departs from germline at one end; a sequencing error may be responsible. This chain joins TRBV7-3 and TRBJ2-2; no firm D call. This CDR3 has 14 amino acids. Germline values: CDR1 SGHTA, CDR2 FQGTGA. CDR3 loop: CASSLTFNSGELFF. The CDR3 DNA sequence: TGTGCCAGCAGCTTAACCTTTAACAGCGGGGAGCTGTTTTTT.

This clonotype has ten or more counts. The chain has TRBV5-1 and TRBJ1-6; D ambiguous. Trimming shortened V by 0 bases and J by 6 bases, and 16 bases separated the two germline ends. Germline V gene lookup returns CDR1 SGHRS and CDR2 YFSETQ. The CDR3 extends over 17 amino acids. Written as DNA, the CDR3 is TGCGCCAGCAGCTTGGATGCGGCGTCAACCCTTAATTCACCCCTCCACTTT. Translating it yields CASSLDAASTLNSPLHF.

This clonotype has a handful of counts. The chain recombines TRBV7-9 with TRBJ1-1, with D perhaps matching TRBD1 (6 bases). Germline assignment: CDR1 SEHNR and CDR2 FQNEAQ (reference sequence). There are 17 residues in the CDR3. Trimming cost V 0 bases and J 5 bases, with 19 bases left between them. Here the CDR3 DNA reads TGTGCCAGCAGCTTAGCCCGGGACAACTTTTTCGTGACTGAAGCTTTCTTT. Translation: CASSLARDNFFVTEAFF.

Only a few counts were recorded for this clonotype. CDR3 amino acids: CASSLDGRSTDTQYF. The CDR3 DNA follows: TGTGCCAGCAGCTTAGATGGGAGGAGCACAGATACGCAGTATTTT. The rearrangement links TRBV7-9 to TRBJ2-3; D perhaps matches TRBD2 (6 bases). The CDR3 runs to 15 residues. Trimming pared 1 base from V and 0 bases from J, leaving 8 bases between. Looked up from germline, CDR1 is SEHNR and CDR2 is FQNEAQ (reference sequence).

The gene calls are TRBV7-2 and TRBJ2-3; TRBD2 agrees at 10 bases. After removal of 8 bases from V and 3 bases from J, the junction contained 14 bases not matched to a gene. The CDR3 extends over 17 amino acids. Per the germline V gene, CDR1 is SGHTA and CDR2 is FQGNSA. The CDR3 region is CASAQGAGGRSTDTQYF. In DNA form, the CDR3 reads TGTGCCAGCGCCCAGGGAGCGGGGGGGCGGTCGACAGATACGCAGTATTTT.

V is TRBV29-1 and J is TRBJ2-5, with a weak D call TRBD2 (5 bases). Per germline, CDR1 SQVTM and CDR2 ANQGSEA. V gave up 6 bases and J gave up 0 bases, with 14 bases separating them. The CDR3 covers 14 residues. DNA of the CDR3: TGCAGCGTCGTCCTTACTAGTAACCAAGAGACCCAGTACTTC. Protein sequence: CSVVLTSNQETQYF.

This clonotype was picked up a small number of times. The CDR3 DNA sequence: TGCGCCAGCAGGCGGGGACAGGGGGCTTCCTATAATTCACCCCTCCACTTT. Protein sequence: CASRRGQGASYNSPLHF. This chain connects TRBV5-1 to TRBJ1-6; 12 bases line up with TRBD1. The germline V gene encodes CDR1 SGHRS and CDR2 YFSETQ. CDR3 length: 17 amino acids. V lost 5 bases to trimming and J lost 1 base; unmatched junction nucleotides: 4.

This chain links TRBV10-3 with TRBJ2-1, with TRBD2 matching 14 bases. CDR1 and CDR2 (germline): ENHRY, SYGVKD. Trimming took 10 bases from V and 6 from J; bases not matched to a gene: 14. This CDR3 is 17 amino acids long. Written as DNA, the CDR3 is TGTGCCACTGACTCCGGGACTAGCGGGGGATTCGGCAATGAGCAGTTCTTC. Its protein is CATDSGTSGGFGNEQFF.

The chain couples TRBV7-2 to TRBJ2-1, with TRBD1 matching over 9 bases. The CDR3 extends over 17 amino acids. Germline values: CDR1 SGHTA, CDR2 FQGNSA. V was clipped by 5 bases and J by 6 bases; unmatched bases: 14. In DNA form, the CDR3 reads TGTGCCAGCAGCACTCAATCCGGGACAGGGATCCGCAATGAGCAGTTCTTC. It yields the protein CASSTQSGTGIRNEQFF.

This chain uses TRBV24-1 with TRBJ2-1, with 8 bases aligning to TRBD1. There are 13 residues in the CDR3. Trimming cost V 4 bases and J 11 bases; bases outside gene matches: 6. The germline V gene has CDR1 KGHDR and CDR2 SFDVKD. CDR3 loop: CATSEAGQEKQFF. CDR3 DNA: TGTGCCACCAGTGAGGCGGGACAGGAGAAGCAGTTCTTC.

This clonotype was counted only a few times. J is TRBJ1-3 and V is TRBV10-2, with D perhaps TRBD1 (5 bases). V shed 3 bases and J shed 4 bases, with 13 bases lying between them. The V gene's germline CDR1 is WSHSY and CDR2 SAAADI. The CDR3 length is 15 residues. This chain's CDR3 is CASSEWGGAGNTIYF. In DNA, the CDR3 is TGCGCCAGCAGTGAATGGGGGGGAGCCGGAAACACCATATATTTT.

This clonotype was observed a single time. V is TRBV24-1 and J is TRBJ2-3, with TRBD2 identical over 8 bases. V gave up 6 bases and J gave up 6 bases; unmatched junction bases: 10. CDR1 is KGHDR, CDR2 SFDVKD, per germline. The CDR3 loop spans 15 amino acids. The CDR3 sequence is CATSSQRESADTQYF. As DNA, the CDR3 is TGTGCCACCAGTTCCCAGCGGGAGTCGGCGGATACGCAGTATTTT.